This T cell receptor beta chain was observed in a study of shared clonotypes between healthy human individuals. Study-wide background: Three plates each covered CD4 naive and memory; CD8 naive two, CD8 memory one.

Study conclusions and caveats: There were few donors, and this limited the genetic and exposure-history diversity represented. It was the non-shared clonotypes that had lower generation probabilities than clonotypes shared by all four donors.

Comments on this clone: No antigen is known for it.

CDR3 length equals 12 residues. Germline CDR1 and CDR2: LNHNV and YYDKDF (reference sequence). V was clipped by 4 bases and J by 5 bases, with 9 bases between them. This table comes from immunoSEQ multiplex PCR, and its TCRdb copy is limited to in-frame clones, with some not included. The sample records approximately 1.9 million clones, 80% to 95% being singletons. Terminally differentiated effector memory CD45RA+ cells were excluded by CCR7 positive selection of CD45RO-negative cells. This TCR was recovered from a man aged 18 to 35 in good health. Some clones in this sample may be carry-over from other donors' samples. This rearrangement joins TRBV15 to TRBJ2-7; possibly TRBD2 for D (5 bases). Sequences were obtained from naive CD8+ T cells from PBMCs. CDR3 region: CATSIGRDEQYF. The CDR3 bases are TGTGCCACCAGCATAGGGAGAGACGAGCAGTACTTC.